Sequencing of this T cell receptor (beta chain) was carried out in a study of memory B cells and T cells in multiple sclerosis. The study, taken as a whole, reports: Normalization was needed because clone-set size differences affected shared clonotype counts.

CDR3 length: 11 residues. Trimming removed 4 bases from V and 3 bases from J, with 7 bases in between. Germline CDR1 and CDR2: SQVTM and ANQGSEA. As to this clone: Its antigen is unidentified.

Profiled with immunoSEQ multiplex PCR; TCRdb holds only in-frame clones, not every one. The table shows 9,500 to 15,000 clones, with just under 85% occurring only once. Stimulus-free culture yielded autoproliferating CFSE-dim and non-proliferating CFSE-high T cells, each sequenced separately. Cultures began with approximately 52 million CFSE-labeled PBMCs, unstimulated for more than 6 days, with replicate wells pooled. The PBMCs received about 0.5 uM CFSE and serum-free culture with no added stimuli. The receptor comes from a human donor with multiple sclerosis. The chain carries TRBV29-1 and TRBJ2-7; no definite D call. The specimen sequenced was PBMCs from blood kept in culture. Here the CDR3 DNA reads TGCAGCGTTGGTGCCATCTACGAGCAGTACTTC. Its translation: CSVGAIYEQYF.